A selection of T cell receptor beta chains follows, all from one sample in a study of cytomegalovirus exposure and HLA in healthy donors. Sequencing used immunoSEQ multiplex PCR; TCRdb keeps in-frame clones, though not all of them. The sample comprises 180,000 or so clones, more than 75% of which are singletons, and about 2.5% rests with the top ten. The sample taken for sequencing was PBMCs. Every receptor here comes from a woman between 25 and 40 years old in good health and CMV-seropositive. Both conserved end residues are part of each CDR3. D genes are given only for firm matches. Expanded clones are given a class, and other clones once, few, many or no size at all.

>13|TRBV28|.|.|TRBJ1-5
TGTGCCAGCAGTAGAGGGAGCAATCAGCCCCAGCATTTT
CASSRGSNQPQHF
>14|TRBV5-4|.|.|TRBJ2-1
TGTGCCAGCAGCTTGGCCTCGGGCGGGAATGAGCAGTTCTTC
CASSLASGGNEQFF
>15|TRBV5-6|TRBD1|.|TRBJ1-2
TGTGCCAGCAGCCATAGGACAGGTATTAACTATGGCTACACCTTC
CASSHRTGINYGYTF
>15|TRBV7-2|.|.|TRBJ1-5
TGTGCCAGCAGCCCCGCATACAATAGCAATCAGCCCCAGCATTTT
CASSPAYNSNQPQHF
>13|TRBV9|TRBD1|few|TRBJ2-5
TGTGCCAGCGGACAGGGGCGACAAGAGACCCAGTACTTC
CASGQGRQETQYF
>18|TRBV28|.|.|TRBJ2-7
TGTGCCAGCAGTTTCCCCTCCTACGACAGAGTTAGCTCCTACGAGCAGTACTTC
CASSFPSYDRVSSYEQYF
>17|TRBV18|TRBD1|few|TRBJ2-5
TGTGCCAGCTCACCCCCGACAGGGTCATCTCTGCAAGAGACCCAGTACTTC
CASSPPTGSSLQETQYF
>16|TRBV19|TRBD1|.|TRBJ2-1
TGTGCCAGTAGAAGAACCGGGACAGGGGCTTACAATGAGCAGTTCTTC
CASRRTGTGAYNEQFF
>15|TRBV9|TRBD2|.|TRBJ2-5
TGTGCCAGCAGCGCCGGGACTAGCGGAGAGGAGACCCAGTACTTC
CASSAGTSGEETQYF
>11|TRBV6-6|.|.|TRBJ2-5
TGTGCCAGCAGTCGCTCGTGGCCCCAGTACTTC
CASSRSWPQYF
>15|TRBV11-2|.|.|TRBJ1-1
TGTGCCAGCAGCGTCACCAGGGTCTTGAACACTGAAGCTTTCTTT
CASSVTRVLNTEAFF
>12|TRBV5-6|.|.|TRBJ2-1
TGTGCCAGCAGCATCCCAGGGCCCGAGCAGTTCTTC
CASSIPGPEQFF
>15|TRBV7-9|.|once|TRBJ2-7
TGTGCCAGCAACCAAGCCAGCCCGGGGAAACACGAGCAGTACTTC
CASNQASPGKHEQYF
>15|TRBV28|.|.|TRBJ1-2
TGTGCCAGCAGTATGGCCTCAGGGAATAACTATGGCTACACCTTC
CASSMASGNNYGYTF
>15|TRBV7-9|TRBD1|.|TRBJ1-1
TGTGCCAGCAGCCCGCCACAGGGGGCGAACACTGAAGCTTTCTTT
CASSPPQGANTEAFF
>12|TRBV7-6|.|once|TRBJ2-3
TGTGCCAGCAGCTTGCTAGAGGATACGCAGTATTTT
CASSLLEDTQYF
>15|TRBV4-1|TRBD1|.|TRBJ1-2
TGCGCCAGCAGCCCCGAGGACAGGGGAGGCTATGGCTACACCTTC
CASSPEDRGGYGYTF
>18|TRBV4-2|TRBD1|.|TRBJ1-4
TGTGCCAGCAGCGGAGCTCTCTGGACAGGCAAGGCGGATGAAAAACTGTTTTTT
CASSGALWTGKADEKLFF
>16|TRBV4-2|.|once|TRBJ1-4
TGTGCCAGCAGCCAAGAGTCGGCCGGGGTTAATGAAAAACTGTTTTTT
CASSQESAGVNEKLFF
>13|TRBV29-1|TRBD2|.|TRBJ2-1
TGCAGCGTTGAGGGGGGGGTAAGGAGGCGTACTTTCTTC
CSVEGGVRRRTFF
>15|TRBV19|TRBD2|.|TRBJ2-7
TGTGCCAGTAGTAGGACTAGCGGGGGGAGCTACGAGCAGTACTTC
CASSRTSGGSYEQYF
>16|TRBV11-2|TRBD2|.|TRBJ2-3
TGTGCCAGCAGCTCTGGCGGCGGGGGGCGCACAGATACGCAGTATTTT
CASSSGGGGRTDTQYF
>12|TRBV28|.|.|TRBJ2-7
TGTGCCAGCAGCTTCCACAGCTACGAGCAGTACTTC
CASSFHSYEQYF
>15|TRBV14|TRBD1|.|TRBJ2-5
TGTGCCAGCAGCCCTCTACAGGGGGCCCAAGAGACCCAGTACTTC
CASSPLQGAQETQYF
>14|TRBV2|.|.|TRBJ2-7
TGTGCCAGCAGTGAAATGTCTAGATCCTACGAGCAGTACTTC
CASSEMSRSYEQYF
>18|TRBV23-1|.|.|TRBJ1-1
TGCGCCAGCAGCCAAGAACTTGGTGGAGGGGTCATGAACACTGAAGCTTTCTTT
CASSQELGGGVMNTEAFF
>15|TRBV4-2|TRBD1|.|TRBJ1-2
TGTGCCAGCAGCCCCCGGGACGGACAGGAGGGGGGCTACACCTTC
CASSPRDGQEGGYTF
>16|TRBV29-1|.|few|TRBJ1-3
TGCAGCGTTGAAGTCGGGGGGACCTACTCTGGAAACACCATATATTTT
CSVEVGGTYSGNTIYF
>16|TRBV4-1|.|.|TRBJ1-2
TGCGCCAGCAGCCAAGGCCGGGGGGCGCTTAGCTATGGCTACACCTTC
CASSQGRGALSYGYTF
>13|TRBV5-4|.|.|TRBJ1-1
TGTGCCAGCGTGGGGAGAGAGTTCACTGAAGCTTTCTTT
CASVGREFTEAFF
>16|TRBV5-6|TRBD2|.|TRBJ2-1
TGTGCCAGCAGCCCGAGGGGACTAGCTGCGAGGAATGAGCAGTTCTTC
CASSPRGLAARNEQFF
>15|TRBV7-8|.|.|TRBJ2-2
TGTGCCAGCAGCTTAGTACAGAAGGACACCGGGGAGCTGTTTTTT
CASSLVQKDTGELFF
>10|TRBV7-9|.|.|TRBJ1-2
TGTGCCAGCAGCCGAGCAGGCTACACCTTC
CASSRAGYTF
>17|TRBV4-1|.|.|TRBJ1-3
TGCGCCAGCAGCCAAAGGTTCCGGGGAAGATCTGGAAACACCATATATTTT
CASSQRFRGRSGNTIYF
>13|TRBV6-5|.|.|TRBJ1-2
TGTGCCAGCAGTTACGACACCAGCTATGGCTACACCTTC
CASSYDTSYGYTF
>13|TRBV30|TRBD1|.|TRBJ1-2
TGTGCCTGGAACCCGGACAGGATCTATGGCTACACCTTC
CAWNPDRIYGYTF
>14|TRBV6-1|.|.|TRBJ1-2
TGTGCCAGCAGTGAAGGTCCAGGGGCCTATGGCTACACCTTC
CASSEGPGAYGYTF
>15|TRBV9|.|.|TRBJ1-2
TGTGCCAGCGCCCCCCGGGCGGACAGTAACTATGGCTACACCTTC
CASAPRADSNYGYTF
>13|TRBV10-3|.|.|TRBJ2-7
TGTGCCATCAGTGATCAGGGGAACTACGAGCAGTACTTC
CAISDQGNYEQYF
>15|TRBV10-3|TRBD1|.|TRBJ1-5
TGTGCCATCAGTGTAAGTTGGAGGGGGCGGCAGCCCCAGCATTTT
CAISVSWRGRQPQHF
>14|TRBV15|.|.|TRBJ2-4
TGTGCCACCAGCAGAGATGCAATGGGTAGCAGTCAGTACTTC
CATSRDAMGSSQYF
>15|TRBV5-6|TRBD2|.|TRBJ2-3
TGTGCCAGCAGAATGACTAGCGGGGCCACAGATACGCAGTATTTT
CASRMTSGATDTQYF
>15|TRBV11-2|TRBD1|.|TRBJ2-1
TGTGCCAGCAGCTCGACAGGGAGCTCCTACAATGAGCAGTTCTTC
CASSSTGSSYNEQFF
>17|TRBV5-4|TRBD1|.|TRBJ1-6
TGTGCCAGCAGCCCGCAGGGGGCCAGCTCCTATAATTCACCCCTCCACTTT
CASSPQGASSYNSPLHF
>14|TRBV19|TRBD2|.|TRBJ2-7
TGTGCCAGTAGCGACCCCGGGACTACTTACGAGCAGTACTTC
CASSDPGTTYEQYF
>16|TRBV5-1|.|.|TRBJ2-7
TGCGCCAGCAGCTTGGGACTACTAGAGACCGCCTACGAGCAGTACTTC
CASSLGLLETAYEQYF
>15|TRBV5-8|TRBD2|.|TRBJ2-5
TGTGCCAGCAGCTTGGGAACGGGGGGTGAAGAGACCCAGTACTTC
CASSLGTGGEETQYF
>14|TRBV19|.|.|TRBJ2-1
TGTGCCAGTAGTATAGTAGGGGGTAACAATGAGCAGTTCTTC
CASSIVGGNNEQFF
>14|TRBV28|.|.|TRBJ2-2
TGTGCCAGCAGTTTCAATCAGGGCTTCGGGGAGCTGTTTTTT
CASSFNQGFGELFF
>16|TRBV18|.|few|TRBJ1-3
TGTGCCAGCTCACCACCAGCACTATCGTCTGGAAACACCATATATTTT
CASSPPALSSGNTIYF
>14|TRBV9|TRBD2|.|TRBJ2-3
TGTGCCAGCAGCTCCCCGGGGGGAAGAGATACGCAGTATTTT
CASSSPGGRDTQYF
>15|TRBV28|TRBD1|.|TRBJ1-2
TGTGCCAGCAGTTTGGACAGGACAGTAAGCTATGGCTACACCTTC
CASSLDRTVSYGYTF
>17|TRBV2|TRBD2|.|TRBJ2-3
TGTGCCAGCAGTGCCCCCCGACTAGCGGGGGAAACTGATACGCAGTATTTT
CASSAPRLAGETDTQYF
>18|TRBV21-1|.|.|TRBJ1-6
TGTGCCAGCCGTTTAAGGGGACAGGGGCACTCGGGGAAGTCACCCCTCCACTTT
CASRLRGQGHSGKSPLHF
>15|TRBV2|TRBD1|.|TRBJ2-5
TGTGCCAGCAGTGGGCGACAGGGGCGGGGAGAGACCCAGTACTTC
CASSGRQGRGETQYF
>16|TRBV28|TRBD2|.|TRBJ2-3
TGTGCCAGCAGTTTAGGGACTAGCGGGGTGTCAGATACGCAGTATTTT
CASSLGTSGVSDTQYF
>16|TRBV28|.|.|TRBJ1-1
TGTGCCAGCAGTCCCCGACCGACAGGTTCGGGAACTGAAGCTTTCTTT
CASSPRPTGSGTEAFF
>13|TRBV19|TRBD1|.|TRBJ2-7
TGTGCCAGTAGCCGGACAGGACCCTACGAGCAGTACTTC
CASSRTGPYEQYF
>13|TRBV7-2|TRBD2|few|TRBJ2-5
TGTGCCAGCAGCTGGGAGGGCTGGGAGACCCAGTACTTC
CASSWEGWETQYF
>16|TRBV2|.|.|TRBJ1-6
TGTGCCAGCAGTGATATCTCGTTCTCCTATAATTCACCCCTCCACTTT
CASSDISFSYNSPLHF